The next 5 T cell receptor beta chains were all read from a single sample in a study of T cell responses to AZD1222 COVID-19 vaccine. The method was immunoSEQ multiplex PCR; TCRdb's version includes in-frame clones alone and lacks a portion of them. The sample consists of around 110,000 clones, about 90% of them appearing once. Material: peripheral blood, obtained on day 0 of AZD1222 vaccination. Every receptor here comes from an adult in good health.

The chain employs TRBV3-1 (or the pseudogene TRBV3-2) and TRBJ1-5; 7 nucleotides line up with TRBD1. The V segment lost 0 bases and the J segment 0 bases; nucleotides outside the gene matches: 11. The CDR3 sequence is 19 residues long. CDR1 is LGHDT, CDR2 YNNKEL, per germline (reference sequence). The CDR3 is CASSQDPAGGPYSNQPQHF. The CDR3 DNA is TGTGCCAGCAGCCAAGATCCGGCAGGGGGACCTTATAGCAATCAGCCCCAGCATTTT.

The rearrangement links TRBV2 to TRBJ2-1; D unclear. Germline CDR1 is SNHLY and CDR2 is FYNNEI. V shed 6 bases and J shed 0 bases, with 9 bases lying between them. The CDR3 has 14 amino acids. CDR3 nucleotide sequence: TGTGCCAGCAGGAAGGCGAGCTCCTACAATGAGCAGTTCTTC. This sequence encodes CASRKASSYNEQFF.

The chain carries TRBV28 and TRBJ1-2; 7 nucleotides agree with TRBD1. After removal of 4 bases from V and 1 base from J, the junction contained 24 bases not matched to a gene. The V gene's germline CDR1 is MDHEN and CDR2 SYDVKM. The CDR3 is made up of 21 amino acids. For the CDR3, the DNA is TGTGCCAGCAGTTCCCGTAGGTGGAATTCCGGGACAGTTTTTCTTAACTATGGCTACACCTTC. This encodes CASSSRRWNSGTVFLNYGYTF.

The CDR3 region has the DNA TGTGCCAGCAGCCAAGATCCGGGAAATTCACCCCTCCACTTT. Amino acid sequence: CASSQDPGNSPLHF. V usage is TRBV3-1 (or the pseudogene TRBV3-2) and J usage is TRBJ1-6; D ambiguous. There are 14 residues in the CDR3. Trimming cost V 0 bases and J 7 bases, with 7 bases left between them. Germline loops: CDR1 LGHDT, CDR2 YNNKEL (reference sequence).

This chain links TRBV3-1 (or the pseudogene TRBV3-2) with TRBJ2-7; D not resolved. Trimming removed 4 bases at V and 4 bases at J, with 5 bases between. CDR1 LGHDT and CDR2 YNNKEL come from the germline V gene (reference sequence). There are 11 residues in the CDR3. The CDR3 bases are TGTGCCAGCAGCCTCGAATACGAGCAGTACTTC. This translates into CASSLEYEQYF.